The 32 T cell receptor beta chains given below trace back to one sample, sequenced in a study of T cells in Graves' hyperthyroidism and ophthalmopathy. From RNA transcripts, TCR beta CDR3 regions were amplified. HTBI primers were used for first-round RT-PCR of the TCR CDR3. TCRdb re-called the multiplex PCR reads with MiXCR, one entry per CDR3 protein. The table has about 300,000 distinct CDR3 sequences, roughly an eighth seen once. Sequencing input: blood. All receptors come from a woman aged 40 to 49 with Graves' hyperthyroidism.

This chain uses TRBV7-8 with TRBJ2-5; 7 nucleotides agree with TRBD1. Trimming took 5 bases from V and 1 from J; bases not matched to a gene: 4. The CDR3 is 14 amino acids. Germline CDR1 is SGHVS and CDR2 is FQNEAQ. The CDR3 reads CASSRDRAQETQYF. In DNA form, the CDR3 reads TGTGCCAGCAGCCGTGACAGGGCCCAAGAGACCCAGTACTTC.

V usage is TRBV20-1 and J usage is TRBJ2-1, with D hard to call. The CDR3 is 14 amino acids. From germline, CDR1 is DFQATT and CDR2 SNEGSKA (reference sequence). Deletions cut 3 bases from V and 10 bases from J, with 19 bases between. The CDR3 loop is CSARGPRDVYEQFF. The CDR3 bases are TGCAGTGCTAGGGGTCCTCGCGATGTATACGAGCAGTTCTTC.

This clonotype was observed many times. The V and J genes are TRBV7-2 and TRBJ1-4, with a possible D match to TRBD1 (6 bases). The length of the CDR3 is 15 residues. Germline values: CDR1 SGHTA, CDR2 FQGNSA. Deletions cut 5 bases from V and 7 bases from J, with 17 bases between. The CDR3 coding sequence is TGTGCCAGCAGCCAACGAGGGGGTACTGGTGAAAAACTGTTTTTT. Translating gives CASSQRGGTGEKLFF.

The chain has TRBV6-1 and TRBJ2-1; 16 bases line up with TRBD2. This CDR3 spans 15 amino acids. The germline V gene encodes CDR1 MNHNS and CDR2 SASEGT. V lost 4 bases to trimming and J lost 8 bases; unmatched junction nucleotides: 2. This CDR3 reads CASSAGTSGRDEQFF. The CDR3 DNA reads as TGTGCCAGCAGTGCGGGGACTAGCGGGAGGGATGAGCAGTTCTTC.

In this sample, this clonotype turned up many times. The J gene is TRBJ2-2, the V gene TRBV7-2; D unresolved. This CDR3 spans 13 amino acids. Trimming shortened V by 3 bases and J by 0 bases, and 2 bases separated the two germline ends. The V gene's germline CDR1 is SGHTA and CDR2 FQGNSA. In DNA, the CDR3 is TGTGCCAGCAGCTTGACGAACACCGGGGAGCTGTTTTTT. Its translation: CASSLTNTGELFF. Together with reference TRBV7-2 and TRBJ2-2, the CDR3 gives the full variable domain: GAGVSQSPSNKVTEKGKDVELRCDPISGHTALYWYRQSLGQGLEFLIYFQGNSAPDKSGLPSDRFSAERTGGSVSTLTIQRTQQEDSAVYLCASSLTNTGELFFGEGSRLTVL.

This clonotype was recorded at least ten times. In DNA, the CDR3 is TGCAGTGCACCTCCTAGCGGGAGAACGGATACGCAGTATTTT. This encodes CSAPPSGRTDTQYF. The rearrangement links TRBV20-1 to TRBJ2-3; TRBD2 aligns across 10 bases. Germline V gene lookup returns CDR1 DFQATT and CDR2 SNEGSKA (reference sequence). CDR3 length: 14 amino acids. Losses at the gene ends were 6 bases for V and 6 bases for J; bases not matched to a gene: 9.

This clonotype has ten or more counts. The V call is TRBV19, the J call TRBJ2-1; TRBD2 aligns across 10 bases. With 3 bases clipped from V and 6 bases from J, the junction kept 8 bases outside the gene matches. The CDR3 consists of 16 residues. The V gene's germline CDR1 is LNHDA and CDR2 SQIVND (reference sequence). The CDR3 here is CASSIKAGGRANEQFF. CDR3 nucleotide sequence: TGTGCCAGTAGTATCAAAGCGGGAGGGCGGGCCAATGAGCAGTTCTTC.

This clonotype was counted many times. V usage is TRBV20-1 and J usage is TRBJ2-1; 8 bases align to TRBD2. This CDR3 contains 16 residues. Per the germline V gene, CDR1 is DFQATT and CDR2 is SNEGSKA (reference sequence). Trimming at V came to 1 base and at J to 3 bases, leaving 8 bases not matched to a gene. CDR3 amino acids: CSARASGSAHYNEQFF. The CDR3 nucleotides are TGCAGTGCTAGAGCTAGCGGGTCCGCCCACTACAATGAGCAGTTCTTC.

The chain links TRBV9 to TRBJ2-3; 8 bases map to TRBD2. The V segment lost 2 bases and the J segment 5 bases; nucleotides outside the gene matches: 16. CDR3 length: 18 residues. The germline V gene has CDR1 SGDLS and CDR2 YYNGEE. CDR3 sequence reads: CASSVGASGPNRVDTQYF. The CDR3 DNA follows: TGTGCCAGCAGCGTGGGAGCTAGCGGGCCAAACCGGGTAGATACGCAGTATTTT.

This clonotype was recorded a few times. The chain joins TRBV20-1 to TRBJ1-2; unclear D gene. The CDR3 is 13 residues long. The V gene lost 7 bases and the J gene lost 3 bases, with 15 bases spanning the gap. CDR1 and CDR2 (germline): DFQATT, SNEGSKA (reference sequence). The CDR3 spells CSVAKRTHYGYTF. In DNA, the CDR3 is TGCAGTGTAGCAAAGCGGACCCACTATGGCTACACCTTC.

The chain uses TRBV11-3 and TRBJ1-2, with TRBD1 matching 9 bases. Germline CDR1 SGHNT, CDR2 YENEEA. The ends lost 6 bases at V and 8 bases at J; junction bases unmatched: 7. This CDR3 region has 13 residues. The CDR3 reads CASSLGTGQGYTF. The CDR3 DNA reads TGTGCCAGCAGTCTGGGGACAGGGCAGGGCTACACCTTC.

The CDR3 spells CATRDRGSPGYTF. CDR3 nucleotides: TGTGCCACCAGGGACAGGGGATCTCCTGGCTACACCTTC. V is TRBV24-1 and J is TRBJ1-2, with 9 bases that match TRBD1. Per germline, CDR1 KGHDR and CDR2 SFDVKD. With V trimmed by 7 bases and J by 7 bases, 6 bases remained unmatched. This CDR3 is 13 amino acids long.

This clonotype was counted many times. The chain links TRBV11-2 to TRBJ1-2; D is unresolved. CDR1 and CDR2 from the germline V gene are SGHAT and FQNNGV. Trimming pared 5 bases from V and 7 bases from J, leaving 17 bases between. This CDR3 contains 14 residues. The CDR3 loop reads CASSPGRASGGYTF. In nucleotides, the CDR3 is TGTGCCAGCAGCCCCGGGAGGGCTTCCGGTGGCTACACCTTC.

This chain uses TRBV19 with TRBJ2-2, with TRBD2 matching 11 bases. The length of the CDR3 is 17 residues. The V gene end was trimmed by 3 bases and the J gene end by 7 bases; junction bases not matched to a gene: 10. The germline CDR1 and CDR2 sequences are LNHDA and SQIVND (reference sequence). CDR3: CASSIPGLAGLGGELFF. Written as DNA, the CDR3 is TGTGCCAGTAGTATCCCCGGACTAGCGGGTCTGGGCGGGGAGCTGTTTTTT. The variable domain in full, with the rest retrieved from reference TRBV19 and TRBJ2-2, is DGGITQSPKYLFRKEGQNVTLSCEQNLNHDAMYWYRQDPGQGLRLIYYSQIVNDFQKGDIAEGYSVSREKKESFPLTVTSAQKNPTAFYLCASSIPGLAGLGGELFFGEGSRLTVL.

This clonotype was counted at least ten times. The chain uses TRBV29-1 and TRBJ1-2; D gene ambiguous. The CDR3 contains 13 residues. The germline V gene encodes CDR1 SQVTM and CDR2 ANQGSEA. The ends were cut back, 7 bases at V and 6 bases at J, with 18 bases in the middle. CDR3 in amino acids: CSAQIGVGDGYTF. In nucleotides, the CDR3 is TGCAGCGCTCAGATCGGTGTTGGAGATGGCTACACCTTC.

This clonotype was counted many times. The chain has TRBV3-1 and TRBJ1-2; TRBD1 matches at 9 bases. CDR1 is LGHDT and CDR2 is YNNKEL in the germline V gene (reference sequence). This CDR3 has 16 residues. J lost 7 bases, V lost 4 bases, and 13 bases had no gene match. CDR3 DNA: TGTGCCAGCAGCCTAAGCGACAGGGGGTTATACATTGGCTACACCTTC. This sequence encodes CASSLSDRGLYIGYTF.

V and J are TRBV6-2 or TRBV6-3 and TRBJ1-6, with D unclear. V dropped 0 bases and J dropped 2 bases, with 14 bases sitting between them. In germline, CDR1 is MNHEY, CDR2 SVGEGT. This CDR3 region has 18 residues. The CDR3 sequence is CASSYSRTRWAYNSPLHF. In nucleotides, the CDR3 is TGTGCCAGCAGTTACTCGAGAACTCGATGGGCCTATAATTCACCCCTCCACTTT.

This clonotype has a count of ten or more. This rearrangement joins TRBV20-1 to TRBJ1-1; D unclear. Germline CDR1 DFQATT, CDR2 SNEGSKA (reference sequence). The CDR3 contains 16 residues. The V gene lost 5 bases and the J gene lost 6 bases, with 25 bases spanning the gap. CDR3 in amino acids: CSAPVELGGWRAEAFF. CDR3 DNA sequence: TGCAGTGCTCCCGTAGAGTTAGGAGGTTGGCGCGCTGAAGCTTTCTTT.

This clonotype has just a few counts. This chain uses TRBV29-1 with TRBJ1-1; a weak D match, TRBD1 (5 bases). Germline values: CDR1 SQVTM, CDR2 ANQGSEA. Trimming left V 6 bases short and J 3 bases short, with 14 bases between. This CDR3 has 13 residues. For the CDR3, the DNA is TGCAGCGTACGACAGAGGGCAGACACTGAAGCTTTCTTT. Translation: CSVRQRADTEAFF.

This clonotype was seen many times. The J gene is TRBJ2-1, the V gene TRBV27; D gene ambiguous. The CDR3 has 14 residues. Trimming shortened V by 7 bases and J by 5 bases, and 15 bases separated the two germline ends. Germline V lookup: CDR1 MNHEY, CDR2 SMNVEV (reference sequence). The CDR3: CASTHRGPNNEQFF. As DNA, the CDR3 is TGTGCCAGCACCCACAGAGGCCCCAACAATGAGCAGTTCTTC.

This chain connects TRBV6-2 or TRBV6-3 to TRBJ2-1; D not resolved. Germline lookup yields CDR1 MNHEY and CDR2 SVGEGT. The V gene lost 0 bases and the J gene lost 9 bases, with 9 bases spanning the gap. This CDR3 is 13 amino acids long. CDR3 sequence: CASSYSLFGEQFF. The CDR3 DNA reads TGTGCCAGCAGTTACTCTCTCTTTGGTGAGCAGTTCTTC.

This clonotype was seen repeatedly, ten times or more. The chain carries TRBV11-2 and TRBJ2-4; possible D gene TRBD2, 6 bases. Per germline, CDR1 SGHAT and CDR2 FQNNGV. The V gene lost 5 bases and the J gene lost 0 bases, with 11 bases spanning the gap. CDR3 length equals 15 residues. Here the CDR3 DNA reads TGTGCCAGCAGCAAACCGGGGGTAGCCAAAAACATTCAGTACTTC. It specifies CASSKPGVAKNIQYF.

Ten or more counts support this clonotype. The chain couples TRBV2 to TRBJ2-7, with TRBD2 matching 9 bases. Per germline, CDR1 SNHLY and CDR2 FYNNEI. The V gene end was trimmed by 5 bases and the J gene end by 5 bases; junction bases not matched to a gene: 1. The CDR3 loop spans 12 amino acids. Written as DNA, the CDR3 is TGTGCCAGCAGTATAGCGGGAGACGAGCAGTACTTC. Translating gives CASSIAGDEQYF.

The genes are TRBV12-3 or TRBV12-4 and TRBJ1-4, with 11 bases matching TRBD1. The junction had 4 bases not matched to a gene; V was cut back by 4 bases and J by 6 bases. The CDR3 length is 15 residues. The CDR3 sequence: CASSYRGQGDEKLFF. The CDR3 nucleotides read TGTGCCAGCAGTTATCGGGGACAGGGGGATGAAAAACTGTTTTTT.

This clonotype occurred a few times. This rearrangement joins TRBV15 to TRBJ2-1; 10 bases are a match to TRBD2. Looked up from germline, CDR1 is LNHNV and CDR2 is YYDKDF (reference sequence). J was trimmed by 9 bases and V by 1 base; bases with no gene match: 6. The CDR3 extends over 15 amino acids. The CDR3 DNA reads TGTGCCACCAGCAGAGCCCTAGCGGGAGTTGGTGAGCAGTTCTTC. The encoded protein is CATSRALAGVGEQFF.

This clonotype came up a few times. This chain links TRBV10-3 with TRBJ2-3; D is possibly TRBD2 (6 bases). V gave up 2 bases and J gave up 1 base, with 10 bases separating them. The CDR3 runs to 15 residues. CDR1 is ENHRY and CDR2 is SYGVKD in the germline V gene. The CDR3 loop is CAISEASGGTDTQYF. DNA of the CDR3: TGTGCCATCAGTGAGGCTTCGGGAGGCACAGATACGCAGTATTTT.

The chain carries TRBV29-1 and TRBJ2-1, with D possibly matching TRBD2 (5 bases). Germline V gives CDR1 SQVTM, CDR2 ANQGSEA. There are 13 residues in the CDR3. V lost 4 bases to trimming and J lost 5 bases, with 12 bases between them. DNA of the CDR3: TGCAGCGTTGTTACCGGGAACGACAATGAGCAGTTCTTC. As protein: CSVVTGNDNEQFF.

This clonotype showed up many times. This chain links TRBV12-3 or TRBV12-4 with TRBJ2-1; 7 bases are shared with TRBD2. The junction had 1 base not matched to a gene; V was cut back by 3 bases and J by 5 bases. The CDR3 totals 13 residues. The CDR3 DNA reads TGTGCCAGCAGTTTTCTAGCGGACAATGAGCAGTTCTTC. The encoded protein is CASSFLADNEQFF.

This clonotype was detected ten times or more. As DNA, the CDR3 is TGCAGCGTTGAGCAGAGCTCCTACGAGCAGTACTTC. Its protein is CSVEQSSYEQYF. The chain couples TRBV29-1 to TRBJ2-7; unclear D gene. Germline CDR1 reads SQVTM; CDR2 reads ANQGSEA. The V end was cut by 3 bases, the J end by 0 bases, with 6 bases between. This CDR3 comprises 12 residues.

This clonotype has a handful of counts. The chain employs TRBV7-2 and TRBJ2-1, with 13 positions matching TRBD2. V was clipped by 5 bases and J by 9 bases; unmatched bases: 10. Germline V gene data show CDR1 as SGHTA and CDR2 as FQGNSA. The CDR3 is 16 residues long. CDR3 DNA sequence: TGTGCCAGCAGCCGCGCCGGGACTAGCGGGATTGGTGAGCAGTTCTTC. Translated, it gives CASSRAGTSGIGEQFF. The full variable domain, its missing parts supplied by reference TRBV7-2 and TRBJ2-1, is GAGVSQSPSNKVTEKGKDVELRCDPISGHTALYWYRQSLGQGLEFLIYFQGNSAPDKSGLPSDRFSAERTGGSVSTLTIQRTQQEDSAVYLCASSRAGTSGIGEQFFGPGTRLTVL.

This clonotype was detected ten times or more. The rearrangement joins TRBV15 to TRBJ2-3, with no clear D. The CDR3 spans 15 residues. Germline values: CDR1 LNHNV, CDR2 YYDKDF (reference sequence). V lost 0 bases, J lost 0 bases, and 7 bases lay in between. The CDR3 bases are TGTGCCACCAGCAGAGACGCGGACAGCACAGATACGCAGTATTTT. This codes for CATSRDADSTDTQYF.

This clonotype was picked up many times. The genes are TRBV6-2 or TRBV6-3 and TRBJ2-7; 13 nucleotides agree with TRBD2. The trim removed 7 bases at V and 3 bases at J, leaving 9 bases unmatched. CDR3 length: 16 amino acids. CDR1 and CDR2 (germline): MNHEY, SVGEGT. CDR3 coding DNA: TGTGCCAGCACCATGGGACTAGCGGGACGAGTCTACGAGCAGTACTTC. Residues: CASTMGLAGRVYEQYF.